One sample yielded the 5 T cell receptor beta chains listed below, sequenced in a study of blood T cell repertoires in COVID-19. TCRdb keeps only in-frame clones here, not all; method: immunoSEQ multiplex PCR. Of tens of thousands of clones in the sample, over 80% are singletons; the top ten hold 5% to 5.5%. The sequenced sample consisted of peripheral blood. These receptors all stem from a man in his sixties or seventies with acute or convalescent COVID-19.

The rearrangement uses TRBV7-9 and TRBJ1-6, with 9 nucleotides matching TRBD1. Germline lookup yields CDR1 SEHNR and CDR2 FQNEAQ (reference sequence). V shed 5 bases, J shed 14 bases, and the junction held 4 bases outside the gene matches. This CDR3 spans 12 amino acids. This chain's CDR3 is CASSLGDRALHF. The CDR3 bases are TGTGCCAGCAGCCTAGGGGACAGGGCCCTCCACTTT.

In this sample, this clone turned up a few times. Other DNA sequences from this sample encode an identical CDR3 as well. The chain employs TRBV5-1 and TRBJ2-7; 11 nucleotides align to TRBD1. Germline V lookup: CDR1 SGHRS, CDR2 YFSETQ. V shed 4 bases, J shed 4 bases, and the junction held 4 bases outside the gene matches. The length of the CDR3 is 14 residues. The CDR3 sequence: CASSLGTGGYEQYF. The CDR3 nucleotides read TGCGCCAGCAGCCTCGGGACAGGGGGGTACGAGCAGTACTTC.

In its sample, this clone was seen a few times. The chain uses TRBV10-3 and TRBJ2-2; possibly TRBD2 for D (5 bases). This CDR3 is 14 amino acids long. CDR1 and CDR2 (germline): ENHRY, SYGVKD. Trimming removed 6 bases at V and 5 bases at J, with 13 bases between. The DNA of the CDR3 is TGTGCCATCAGACCTGGAACGGGGACCGGGGAGCTGTTTTTT. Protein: CAIRPGTGTGELFF.

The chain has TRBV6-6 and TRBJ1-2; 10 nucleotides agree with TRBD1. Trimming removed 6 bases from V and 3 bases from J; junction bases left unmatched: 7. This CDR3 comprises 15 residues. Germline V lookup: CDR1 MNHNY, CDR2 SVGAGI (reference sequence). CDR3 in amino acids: CASRTRTGGDYGYTF. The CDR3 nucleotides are TGTGCCAGCAGAACGCGGACAGGGGGGGACTATGGCTACACCTTC.

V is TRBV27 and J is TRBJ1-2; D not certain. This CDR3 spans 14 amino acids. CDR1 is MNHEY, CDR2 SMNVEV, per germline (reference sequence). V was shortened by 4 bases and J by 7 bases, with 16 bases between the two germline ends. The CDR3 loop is CASSSHPVTVGYTF. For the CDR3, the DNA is TGTGCCAGCAGTTCGCATCCGGTCACTGTTGGCTACACCTTC.